The 15 T cell receptor beta chains presented below share a single source sample, sequenced in a study of blood T cell repertoires in COVID-19. The data were produced by immunoSEQ multiplex PCR, yet TCRdb's version contains in-frame clones alone and is incomplete. The table includes 80,000 to 95,000 clones, approximately 85% detected once. The sample taken for sequencing was peripheral blood. These receptors all come from a human donor in a cohort sampled during active COVID-19.

The sample holds a few counts of this clone. The rearrangement links TRBV19 to TRBJ1-5, with 7 bases matching TRBD1. CDR3 length equals 13 residues. Germline CDR1 is LNHDA and CDR2 is SQIVND (reference sequence). The J segment lost 11 bases and the V segment lost 5 bases, leaving 9 bases of the junction unmatched. DNA for the CDR3: TGTGCCAGTAGTTCTACCCCACAGGGGACCCAGCATTTT. This encodes CASSSTPQGTQHF.

CDR3 sequence (DNA): TGTGCCATCAGGGGGGACAGGGTGAACACCGGGGAGCTGTTTTTT. Residues: CAIRGDRVNTGELFF. The chain couples TRBV10-3 to TRBJ2-2; the match to TRBD1 covers 9 bases. V dropped 6 bases and J dropped 1; count of bases not matched to a gene: 3. This CDR3 contains 15 residues. Germline CDR1 is ENHRY and CDR2 is SYGVKD.

This clone has a single count. V usage is TRBV7-9 and J usage is TRBJ2-5, with TRBD2 matching over 9 bases. The CDR3 extends over 15 amino acids. V lost 1 base and J lost 2; bases outside the gene matches: 2. Germline values: CDR1 SEHNR, CDR2 FQNEAQ (reference sequence). The CDR3 loop is CASSLVAGVQETQYF. Written as DNA, the CDR3 is TGTGCCAGCAGCTTAGTAGCGGGGGTGCAAGAGACCCAGTACTTC.

DNA for the CDR3: TGTGCCAGCAGATGGACAGGGCCGGGTGAAGCTTTCTTT. This translates into CASRWTGPGEAFF. The chain links TRBV12-3 or TRBV12-4 to TRBJ1-1; 8 nucleotides agree with TRBD1. The J segment lost 7 bases and the V segment lost 6 bases, leaving 7 bases of the junction unmatched. The CDR3 totals 13 residues.

This chain connects TRBV15 to TRBJ1-2; TRBD1 matches at 9 bases. V was clipped by 3 bases and J by 1 base; unmatched bases: 3. This CDR3 contains 15 residues. Germline loops: CDR1 LNHNV, CDR2 YYDKDF (reference sequence). CDR3 in amino acids: CATSSDRGINYGYTF. In DNA, the CDR3 is TGTGCCACCAGCAGCGACAGGGGGATTAACTATGGCTACACCTTC.

This sequence joins TRBV11-3 and TRBJ1-4, with 7 bases identical to TRBD1. Trimming at V came to 5 bases and at J to 1 base, leaving 4 bases not matched to a gene. This CDR3 region has 15 residues. Looked up from germline, CDR1 is SGHNT and CDR2 is YENEEA. The CDR3 bases are TGTGCCAGCAGCCCCCGACAGGGAACTAATGAAAAACTGTTTTTT. Residues: CASSPRQGTNEKLFF. The full variable domain, in which reference TRBV11-3 and TRBJ1-4 provide the parts outside the CDR3, is EAGVVQSPRYKIIEKKQPVAFWCNPISGHNTLYWYLQNLGQGPELLIRYENEEAVDDSQLPKDRFSAERLKGVDSTLKIQPAELGDSAVYLCASSPRQGTNEKLFFGSGTQLSVL.

This clone was seen only a few times. V gene TRBV10-2 combines with J gene TRBJ2-7; D remains unclear. The CDR3 covers 13 residues. The V end lost 5 bases, the J end lost 3 bases, and 11 bases lay between the germline ends. Looked up from germline, CDR1 is WSHSY and CDR2 is SAAADI. The CDR3 region is CASSLPLYYEQYF. As DNA, the CDR3 is TGCGCCAGCAGTTTACCACTCTACTACGAGCAGTACTTC.

The rearrangement uses TRBV10-3 and TRBJ1-6; no clear D. Germline V gene sequence: CDR1 ENHRY, CDR2 SYGVKD. V was cut by 9 bases and J by 3 bases, with 9 bases left in between. The CDR3 sequence is 13 residues long. CDR3 loop: CAISGIYNSPLHF. The CDR3, as DNA: TGTGCCATTTCCGGGATCTATAATTCACCCCTCCACTTT.

J is TRBJ1-5 and V is TRBV30; D perhaps matches TRBD1 (5 bases). The CDR3 consists of 13 residues. Per germline, CDR1 GTSNPN and CDR2 SVGIG (reference sequence). Trimming left V 2 bases short and J 6 bases short, with 11 bases between. The CDR3 DNA reads TGTGCCTGGAGTCCTGGGGGGGGTCAGCCCCAGCATTTT. Its protein product is CAWSPGGGQPQHF.

Here the CDR3 DNA reads TGTGCCAGCAGCCGCACCGGAGGTCCGGAGCTGTTTTTT. Encoded protein: CASSRTGGPELFF. This chain connects TRBV12-3 or TRBV12-4 to TRBJ2-2; possible D gene TRBD2, 5 bases. V was cut by 6 bases and J by 10 bases, with 15 bases left in between. This CDR3 contains 13 residues.

This rearrangement joins TRBV27 to TRBJ2-1; 7 bases map to TRBD2. Unmatched junction bases numbered 3, after V lost 3 bases and J lost 10 bases. The CDR3 runs to 12 residues. CDR1 is MNHEY, CDR2 SMNVEV, per germline (reference sequence). The CDR3 DNA is TGTGCCAGCAGTTTTCGGGGGGACGAGCAGTTCTTC. It codes for CASSFRGDEQFF.

In this sample, this clone turned up many times. V gene TRBV9 combines with J gene TRBJ2-1; TRBD1 aligns across 12 bases. The CDR3 covers 18 residues. V trimming: 3 bases; J trimming: 0 bases; junction bases outside the gene matches: 7. The germline gives CDR1 SGDLS, CDR2 YYNGEE. CDR3 nucleotides: TGTGCCAGCAGCGCAGGGACAGGGGGCGGATTCTCCTACAATGAGCAGTTCTTC. Its protein is CASSAGTGGGFSYNEQFF.

This clone came up once. The chain combines TRBV5-1 with TRBJ1-1, with D perhaps TRBD1 (6 bases). From germline, CDR1 is SGHRS and CDR2 YFSETQ. This CDR3 contains 14 residues. V shed 3 bases and J shed 7 bases, with 16 bases lying between them. DNA for the CDR3: TGCGCCAGCAGCTCCGTGTCAGGGGTATTTGAAGCTTTCTTT. Amino acids: CASSSVSGVFEAFF.

The rearrangement joins TRBV29-1 to TRBJ1-1, with D possibly TRBD1 on 5 matching bases. Germline V CDR1 and CDR2: SQVTM, ANQGSEA. This CDR3 contains 13 residues. V was cut by 7 bases and J by 4 bases, with 16 bases left in between. CDR3 DNA sequence: TGCAGCGGTCTGGGGGAGGGAATCACTGAAGCTTTCTTT. Translation: CSGLGEGITEAFF.

This clone was seen repeatedly, ten times or more. The rearrangement joins TRBV28 to TRBJ2-2; D might be TRBD2 (6 bases). Germline V CDR1 and CDR2: MDHEN, SYDVKM. This CDR3 is built from 12 residues. Trimming pared 7 bases from V and 13 bases from J, leaving 16 bases between. The CDR3 DNA follows: TGTGCCAGCACCCCCCCGCGGGGACGGCTGTTTTTT. Its protein product is CASTPPRGRLFF. Full variable domain (outside the CDR3, taken from reference TRBV28 and TRBJ2-2): DVKVTQSSRYLVKRTGEKVFLECVQDMDHENMFWYRQDPGLGLRLIYFSYDVKMKEKGDIPEGYSVSREKKERFSLILESASTNQTSMYLCASTPPRGRLFFGEGSRLTVL.